This T cell receptor (beta chain) was recovered during a study of cytomegalovirus exposure and HLA in healthy donors. Study conclusions and caveats: The majority of CMV-associated TCR beta chains were reported as apparently HLA-restricted in a later analysis. Among immune exposure information, only CMV serostatus was available. The study flagged about 160 TCR beta chains as cytomegalovirus-associated.

This clone was detected only once. Its antigen is not known. V lost 4 bases, J lost 2 bases, and 16 bases lay in between. This CDR3 comprises 15 residues. Looked up from germline, CDR1 is SGHRS and CDR2 is YFSETQ. Both 60 Vbeta primers and 13 Jbeta primers went into the PCR. Using immunoSEQ multiplex PCR, the repertoire was profiled, and TCRdb retains in-frame clones only, with some absent. Of about 180,000 clones in the sample, 72% were seen once. V gene TRBV5-1 combines with J gene TRBJ2-7, with a weak D call TRBD1 (5 bases). The origin of this receptor is a human donor in good health. Sequenced: PBMCs. CDR3 sequence: CASSAPLQDPYEQYF. For the CDR3, the DNA is TGCGCCAGCAGCGCCCCGCTACAGGACCCCTACGAGCAGTACTTC.